These 14 T cell receptor beta chains were sequenced from one sample in a study of blood T cell repertoires in COVID-19. The repertoire was sequenced with immunoSEQ multiplex PCR; TCRdb's copy has only in-frame clones and lacks some. The repertoire holds around 270,000 clones, with roughly 86% as singletons. The material sequenced was peripheral blood. The receptors stem from a woman between 50 and 59 years old with acute or convalescent COVID-19.

A few counts support this clone. CDR3 bases: TGTGCCACTGGGCCCGGGACTAGCGTATTCTACGAGCAGTACTTC. As protein: CATGPGTSVFYEQYF. The chain employs TRBV6-5 and TRBJ2-7, with 10 bases that match TRBD2. Losses at the gene ends were 10 bases for V and 3 bases for J; bases not matched to a gene: 12. This CDR3 contains 15 residues. Germline V lookup: CDR1 MNHEY, CDR2 SVGAGI.

This sequence joins TRBV28 and TRBJ1-6, with no clear D. The germline V and J ends were trimmed by 4 bases and 7 bases, with 8 bases remaining between them. Germline CDR1 MDHEN, CDR2 SYDVKM. This CDR3 is built from 13 residues. CDR3 amino acids: CASSSLMNSPLHF. For the CDR3, the DNA is TGTGCCAGCAGTTCCTTAATGAATTCACCCCTCCACTTT.

The V call is TRBV21-1, the J call TRBJ2-7; TRBD2, the D gene given by the table, was not confirmed from the DNA. TRBV21-1 is a pseudogene segment. This CDR3 region has 18 residues. The CDR3 is CASSKIGGGGDINYEQYF. The CDR3 coding sequence is TGTGCCAGCAGCAAAATTGGAGGCGGAGGAGATATCAACTACGAGCAGTACTTC.

The chain recombines TRBV24-1 with TRBJ2-1; D is ambiguous. The CDR3 spans 13 residues. V was trimmed by 0 bases and J by 8 bases, leaving 7 bases between them. Germline V lookup: CDR1 KGHDR, CDR2 SFDVKD. For the CDR3, the DNA is TGTGCCACCAGTGATTTGCAAACAGATGAGCAGTTCTTC. Its protein is CATSDLQTDEQFF.

This clone was picked up a small number of times. This sequence joins TRBV3-1 (or the pseudogene TRBV3-2) and TRBJ1-5; 10 nucleotides align to TRBD1. The germline gives CDR1 LGHDT, CDR2 YNNKEL (reference sequence). The CDR3 consists of 14 residues. The V and J ends lost 1 base and 8 bases, in that order; junction bases with no gene match: 2. The CDR3 loop reads CASSQGTGGEPQHF. CDR3 nucleotides: TGTGCCAGCAGCCAAGGGACAGGGGGGGAGCCCCAGCATTTT.

The V call is TRBV6-1, the J call TRBJ1-5; D unclear. CDR3 length: 13 amino acids. V gave up 1 base and J gave up 6 bases, with 7 bases separating them. Germline V gives CDR1 MNHNS, CDR2 SASEGT. The CDR3 protein is CASSEVQAQPQHF. CDR3 nucleotides: TGTGCCAGCAGTGAAGTCCAGGCTCAGCCCCAGCATTTT.

The rearrangement uses TRBV2 and TRBJ1-2; 8 bases agree with TRBD1. Germline V gives CDR1 SNHLY, CDR2 FYNNEI. The CDR3 has 14 amino acids. The V gene end was trimmed by 7 bases and the J gene end by 8 bases; junction bases not matched to a gene: 12. CDR3 in amino acids: CASTSASGGLGYTF. The CDR3 DNA sequence: TGTGCCAGCACCTCCGCGTCAGGGGGCCTGGGCTACACCTTC. Full variable domain (rest looked up from reference TRBV2 and TRBJ1-2): EPEVTQTPSHQVTQMGQEVILRCVPISNHLYFYWYRQILGQKVEFLVSFYNNEISEKSEIFDDQFSVERPDGSNFTLKIRSTKLEDSAMYFCASTSASGGLGYTFGSGTRLTVV.

The rearrangement joins TRBV5-1 to TRBJ2-7; tentative D call: TRBD1 (5 bases). The length of the CDR3 is 13 residues. V was cut by 4 bases and J by 2 bases, with 10 bases left in between. CDR1 is SGHRS, CDR2 YFSETQ, per germline. The CDR3 region has the DNA TGCGCCAGCAGCCAGACAGCCGCCTACGAGCAGTACTTC. The encoded protein is CASSQTAAYEQYF.

V usage is TRBV28 and J usage is TRBJ2-4; 7 bases are shared with TRBD2. This CDR3 contains 14 residues. J lost 8 bases, V lost 6 bases, and 10 bases had no gene match. Germline CDR1 MDHEN, CDR2 SYDVKM. The CDR3 reads CASRSRREVDIQYF. For the CDR3, the DNA is TGTGCCAGCAGATCCCGCCGGGAGGTGGACATTCAGTACTTC. The full variable domain, rest sourced from reference TRBV28 and TRBJ2-4, is DVKVTQSSRYLVKRTGEKVFLECVQDMDHENMFWYRQDPGLGLRLIYFSYDVKMKEKGDIPEGYSVSREKKERFSLILESASTNQTSMYLCASRSRREVDIQYFGAGTRLSVL.

This chain uses TRBV9 with TRBJ2-7; D might be TRBD2 (6 bases). CDR1 SGDLS and CDR2 YYNGEE come from the germline V gene. This CDR3 region has 14 residues. V gave up 3 bases and J gave up 3 bases, with 13 bases separating them. CDR3 nucleotides: TGTGCCAGCAGCGCGGGGGACTCCCACTACGAGCAGTACTTC. Translated, it gives CASSAGDSHYEQYF. The variable domain in full, with the rest retrieved from reference TRBV9 and TRBJ2-7, is DSGVTQTPKHLITATGQRVTLRCSPRSGDLSVYWYQQSLDQGLQFLIQYYNGEERAKGNILERFSAQQFPDLHSELNLSSLELGDSALYFCASSAGDSHYEQYFGPGTRLTVT.

V and J are TRBV4-1 and TRBJ2-7; TRBD1 might be the D (6 bases). With 3 bases removed from V and 2 bases from J, the gap between germline ends came to 14 bases. This CDR3 has 15 amino acids. In germline, CDR1 is MGHRA, CDR2 YSYEKL. CDR3 loop: CASSQQDSTPYEQYF. The CDR3 coding sequence is TGCGCCAGCAGCCAGCAGGACAGTACCCCCTACGAGCAGTACTTC.

The J gene is TRBJ2-7, the V gene TRBV5-5; 16 bases map to TRBD2. The germline gives CDR1 SGHKS, CDR2 YYEKEE (reference sequence). The V gene end was trimmed by 4 bases and the J gene end by 3 bases; junction bases not matched to a gene: 7. This CDR3 is built from 17 residues. The CDR3 DNA reads as TGTGCCAGCAGCATCGGGACTAGCGGGAGGGCCCTCTACGAGCAGTACTTC. It codes for CASSIGTSGRALYEQYF.

Here the CDR3 DNA reads TGTGCCCTGGGGGGAGCGGGAGTCAGAACCTACAATGAGCAGTTCTTC. This encodes CALGGAGVRTYNEQFF. This rearrangement joins TRBV7-9 to TRBJ2-1; 8 bases match TRBD2. CDR1 is SEHNR, CDR2 FQNEAQ, per germline (reference sequence). V trimming: 11 bases; J trimming: 2 bases; junction bases outside the gene matches: 14. This CDR3 has 16 residues.

The rearrangement uses TRBV28 and TRBJ1-4; 9 positions agree with TRBD1. The J segment lost 0 bases and the V segment lost 3 bases, leaving 11 bases of the junction unmatched. This CDR3 comprises 19 residues. The germline V gene encodes CDR1 MDHEN and CDR2 SYDVKM. CDR3 loop: CASSFNPGQGPATNEKLFF. CDR3 nucleotides: TGTGCCAGCAGTTTCAACCCCGGACAGGGGCCTGCAACTAATGAAAAACTGTTTTTT.